This T cell receptor (beta chain) came from a study of OX40 agonist ivuxolimab in advanced cancers. Study-level information: An agonistic human IgG2 monoclonal antibody against OX40 (CD134) was given.

Libraries were prepared by immunoSEQ multiplex PCR; TCRdb keeps only in-frame clonotypes and omits some of them. The data show some 90,000 clones, with around nine tenths seen just once and 0.95% to 1.3% held by the top ten. Points on this clone: What it binds is not known.

Losses at the gene ends were 6 bases for V and 3 bases for J; bases not matched to a gene: 7. The CDR3 runs to 15 residues. In germline, CDR1 is MNHEY, CDR2 SMNVEV (reference sequence). Study outcomes and limitations: Expanded clones were, on average, more numerous among CD8+ T cells than CD4+. Both blood CD4+ and CD8+ T cells showed clonal growth by week 6 at 0.1 to 3.0 mg/kg.

The chain is built from TRBV27 and TRBJ1-5; the match to TRBD1 covers 8 bases. The sequences come from CD4+ or CD8+ T cells sorted from blood, collected in a trial of the OX40 agonist ivuxolimab. The TCR was taken from an adult with an advanced solid tumor such as melanoma, head and neck, liver or kidney cancer. The CDR3 DNA sequence: TGTGCCAGCAGGCCCGGGACAGGCCTCAATCAGCCCCAGCATTTT. Residues: CASRPGTGLNQPQHF.